These T cell receptor beta chains were read from a single sample in a study of cytomegalovirus exposure and HLA in healthy donors. Some clones are missing from TCRdb's copy, which holds only in-frame ones; the method was immunoSEQ multiplex PCR. The sample yields fewer than 200,000 clones, approximately 76% seen once. Sequenced sample: PBMCs. All receptors come from a young woman in good health and CMV-seropositive. CDR3s leave out the opening cysteine and the closing phenylalanine or tryptophan. The order of the fields is J gene, D gene, V gene, CDR3 protein. A D gene is named only where the DNA matches it firmly.

J gene: TRBJ1-1
D gene: TRBD1
V gene: TRBV4-1
CDR3 protein: ASSQEGQGDTEAF

J gene: TRBJ1-4
D gene: TRBD1
V gene: TRBV5-6
CDR3 protein: ASSSGQGAREKLF

J gene: TRBJ2-5
D gene: -
V gene: TRBV9
CDR3 protein: ASSVESTVQETQY

J gene: TRBJ1-1
D gene: -
V gene: TRBV6-5
CDR3 protein: ASTRRGATEAF

J gene: TRBJ1-1
D gene: -
V gene: TRBV9
CDR3 protein: ASSGFEGDTEAF

J gene: TRBJ1-1
D gene: -
V gene: TRBV10-3
CDR3 protein: AISGGPNTEAF

J gene: TRBJ2-2
D gene: -
V gene: TRBV7-9
CDR3 protein: ASTRGPSGELF

J gene: TRBJ2-2
D gene: TRBD1
V gene: TRBV27
CDR3 protein: ASSLQGAGANTGELF

J gene: TRBJ2-2
D gene: -
V gene: TRBV9
CDR3 protein: ASSVGAPALAAGELF

J gene: TRBJ2-1
D gene: -
V gene: TRBV7-9
CDR3 protein: ASSLVAQGKTYNEQF

J gene: TRBJ2-3
D gene: -
V gene: TRBV2
CDR3 protein: ASRTQGSTDTQY

J gene: TRBJ2-3
D gene: -
V gene: TRBV9
CDR3 protein: ASSAFLDTQY

J gene: TRBJ2-3
D gene: TRBD2
V gene: TRBV5-1
CDR3 protein: ASGSGAPRDTQY

J gene: TRBJ2-5
D gene: TRBD2
V gene: TRBV29-1
CDR3 protein: SVGGRGGSETQY

J gene: TRBJ2-5
D gene: -
V gene: TRBV10-3
CDR3 protein: AISESGRQETQY

J gene: TRBJ2-7
D gene: -
V gene: TRBV27
CDR3 protein: ASSFRGPTYEQY

J gene: TRBJ2-7
D gene: TRBD1
V gene: TRBV27
CDR3 protein: ASSLTNRGEQY

J gene: TRBJ1-2
D gene: -
V gene: TRBV10-1
CDR3 protein: ASSERRGPLSGYT

J gene: TRBJ2-7
D gene: TRBD1
V gene: TRBV13
CDR3 protein: ASSIGQGYEQY

J gene: TRBJ2-7
D gene: TRBD1
V gene: TRBV27
CDR3 protein: ASSLMGQGLDEQY

J gene: -
D gene: -
V gene: TRBV5-1
CDR3 protein: ASSFYRAPNEQF

J gene: TRBJ2-7
D gene: -
V gene: TRBV5-1
CDR3 protein: ASSLTGPPYEQY

J gene: TRBJ2-7
D gene: -
V gene: TRBV7-9
CDR3 protein: ASSFDNRAYEQY

J gene: TRBJ1-6
D gene: -
V gene: TRBV2
CDR3 protein: ASSDRGNSPLH

J gene: TRBJ1-4
D gene: -
V gene: TRBV7-9
CDR3 protein: ASSPDATNEKLF

J gene: TRBJ2-3
D gene: TRBD1
V gene: TRBV7-2
CDR3 protein: ASSNTGGPDTQY

J gene: TRBJ2-2
D gene: -
V gene: TRBV9
CDR3 protein: ASSVARDTGELF

J gene: TRBJ2-7
D gene: TRBD1
V gene: TRBV5-1
CDR3 protein: ASSLGGLGGQGAYEQY

J gene: TRBJ2-2
D gene: -
V gene: TRBV7-6
CDR3 protein: ASSLVPAGELF

J gene: TRBJ2-7
D gene: TRBD1
V gene: TRBV5-1
CDR3 protein: ASSFLPGQGFYEQY

J gene: TRBJ1-2
D gene: -
V gene: TRBV4-3
CDR3 protein: ASSQDASGKPNYGYT

J gene: TRBJ1-1
D gene: TRBD1
V gene: TRBV27
CDR3 protein: ASSYTGGFQNTEAF

J gene: TRBJ2-3
D gene: -
V gene: TRBV6-5
CDR3 protein: ASSRGWVTDTQY

J gene: TRBJ2-3
D gene: -
V gene: TRBV11-3
CDR3 protein: ASSAGSFTDTQY

J gene: TRBJ2-5
D gene: TRBD2
V gene: TRBV2
CDR3 protein: ASSASSGGETQY

J gene: TRBJ2-7
D gene: -
V gene: TRBV6-1
CDR3 protein: ASTRPGELYEQY

J gene: TRBJ2-1
D gene: -
V gene: TRBV7-2
CDR3 protein: ASRQGGTYNEQF

J gene: TRBJ2-3
D gene: -
V gene: TRBV18
CDR3 protein: ARLRDTQY

J gene: TRBJ1-5
D gene: TRBD1
V gene: TRBV9
CDR3 protein: ASSVDHRGQGAIQPQH

J gene: TRBJ2-7
D gene: TRBD1
V gene: TRBV28
CDR3 protein: ATSGTGGSYEQY

J gene: TRBJ1-2
D gene: TRBD1
V gene: TRBV30
CDR3 protein: AWGTGYGYT

J gene: TRBJ1-2
D gene: TRBD1
V gene: TRBV29-1
CDR3 protein: SVNNRDRTNYGYT

J gene: TRBJ2-5
D gene: TRBD2
V gene: TRBV28
CDR3 protein: ASSLLAGGQETQY

J gene: TRBJ2-5
D gene: -
V gene: TRBV7-2
CDR3 protein: ASSPQTSTETQY

J gene: TRBJ1-1
D gene: -
V gene: TRBV2
CDR3 protein: ASSKDRNTEAF

J gene: TRBJ1-2
D gene: -
V gene: TRBV19
CDR3 protein: ASSSGNPTHYGYT